This T cell receptor (beta chain) was recorded in a study of blood T cell repertoires in COVID-19. The overall study: The origin of the acute and convalescent COVID-19 samples was the United States, Italy and Spain.

Generated by immunoSEQ multiplex PCR, the TCRdb table keeps only in-frame clones and is missing some. The table lists 150,000 or so clones, roughly four fifths of them singletons. CDR1 and CDR2 (germline): LNHDA, SQIVND (reference sequence). The CDR3 covers 14 residues. Germline trimming cut 5 bases from V and 2 bases from J; bases unmatched to any gene: 2. The chain uses TRBV19 and TRBJ1-5; TRBD1 matches at 8 bases. This receptor was identified in a human donor with acute or convalescent COVID-19. The donor label of this sample is uncertain. The source material was peripheral blood. DNA for the CDR3: TGTGCCAGTAGTCAACAGGGGGGCAATCAGCCCCAGCATTTT. Its translation: CASSQQGGNQPQHF.